This TCR beta chain was recorded in a study of T-cell reconstitution after alpha-beta-depleted transplantation in children. Library preparation (for TCRbeta) was performed with unique molecular identifiers. TCRdb ran MiXCR on the PCR reads and lists one entry per CDR3 protein. The top ten clones hold roughly 2.6% of a sample with 200,000 to 250,000 distinct CDR3 sequences, 12% of them seen once. Germline CDR1 reads WSHSY; CDR2 reads SAAADI. J lost 7 bases, V lost 8 bases, and 14 bases had no gene match. The CDR3 is 14 amino acids. Specimen: PBMCs from the stem cell graft donor, collected from the stem cell graft. This clonotype was sampled from a human donor who donated a stem cell graft to a child with acute lymphoblastic leukemia. The chain links TRBV10-2 to TRBJ2-7, with 7 bases identical to TRBD2. The CDR3 spells CASASTKPGGEQYF. The DNA of the CDR3 is TGCGCCAGCGCTTCGACTAAGCCGGGGGGAGAGCAGTACTTC.